Following are 15 T cell receptor beta chains from one sample sequenced in a study of blood T cells in healthy people across ages. A second PCR of about 6 to 11 cycles used a sample-barcoded 5' primer and a J-beta primer mix. From the 5' RACE reads, TCRdb called clonotypes with MiXCR, one entry per CDR3 protein. The sample has 1.5 million to 2 million distinct CDR3 sequences; approximately 30% are singletons. Material: blood. The receptor source for this set is a woman between 25 and 40 years old in good health.

This chain joins TRBV28 and TRBJ2-5; 7 bases match TRBD1. V lost 3 bases and J lost 5; bases outside the gene matches: 15. Per germline, CDR1 MDHEN and CDR2 SYDVKM. The CDR3 consists of 17 residues. The DNA for the CDR3 is TGTGCCAGCAGTTTCGAATCGGGACAGACGAAACGGGAGACCCAGTACTTC. It is translated as CASSFESGQTKRETQYF.

CDR3 DNA: TGTGCCACCAGTGAACAGGACAGGGACTACAATGAGCAGTTCTTC. Translated: CATSEQDRDYNEQFF. The chain links TRBV24-1 to TRBJ2-1, with TRBD1 matching 8 bases. This CDR3 has 15 amino acids. CDR1 KGHDR and CDR2 SFDVKD come from the germline V gene. V gave up 4 bases and J gave up 3 bases; unmatched junction bases: 4.

Regarding this clonotype: A much larger clone differs by one base, so this may be a read error. The CDR3: CASSSMGPSETQYF. The DNA of the CDR3 is TGTGCCAGCAGCAGCATGGGGCCGTCAGAGACCCAGTACTTC. The chain recombines TRBV7-6 with TRBJ2-5; possibly TRBD1 for D (5 bases). V was pared by 5 bases and J by 4 bases, with 14 bases between. Germline CDR1 SGHVS, CDR2 FNYEAQ. This CDR3 comprises 14 residues. The full variable domain, its missing parts supplied by reference TRBV7-6 and TRBJ2-5, is GAGVSQSPRYKVTKRGQDVALRCDPISGHVSLYWYRQALGQGPEFLTYFNYEAQQDKSGLPNDRFSAERPEGSISTLTIQRTEQRDSAMYRCASSSMGPSETQYFGPGTRLLVL.

This clonotype was counted a few times. The genes are TRBV7-2 and TRBJ2-2; D might be TRBD2 (6 bases). Germline assignment: CDR1 SGHTA and CDR2 FQGNSA. Trimming took 1 base from V and 9 from J, leaving 15 bases between them. CDR3 size: 15 residues. The CDR3 DNA sequence: TGTGCCAGCAGCTTAGTAGCGGAAATCCCGAGGGAGCTGTTTTTT. Its translation: CASSLVAEIPRELFF.

This chain links TRBV27 with TRBJ2-3; D unclear. V was trimmed by 5 bases and J by 4 bases, leaving 16 bases between them. The CDR3 spans 15 residues. Germline loops: CDR1 MNHEY, CDR2 SMNVEV (reference sequence). The CDR3 loop reads CASSRAQPWADTQYF. CDR3 in DNA: TGTGCCAGCAGTCGGGCCCAACCCTGGGCAGATACGCAGTATTTT.

This clonotype has a handful of counts. The gene calls are TRBV30 and TRBJ1-2; D unclear. V lost 8 bases to trimming and J lost 2 bases, with 15 bases between them. The CDR3 loop spans 13 amino acids. Per the germline V gene, CDR1 is GTSNPN and CDR2 is SVGIG (reference sequence). The CDR3 reads CATARDLNYGYTF. The CDR3 DNA is TGTGCCACAGCCCGAGATTTGAACTATGGCTACACCTTC.

This clonotype was seen a handful of times. The rearrangement uses TRBV12-3 or TRBV12-4 and TRBJ2-2; D is ambiguous. V was pared by 3 bases and J by 4 bases, with 12 bases between. CDR3 length: 15 amino acids. This CDR3 is CASSFQLAPTGELFF. In DNA, the CDR3 is TGTGCCAGCAGTTTTCAGCTGGCCCCCACCGGGGAGCTGTTTTTT.

At least ten counts were recorded for this clonotype. The V gene is TRBV24-1, the J gene TRBJ2-3; weak D call: TRBD1 (5 bases). V lost 4 bases to trimming and J lost 4 bases, with 8 bases between them. CDR3 length: 13 amino acids. Germline lookup yields CDR1 KGHDR and CDR2 SFDVKD. The CDR3 loop reads CATSDPTADTQYF. In DNA form, the CDR3 reads TGTGCCACCAGTGACCCGACAGCAGATACGCAGTATTTT.

A few counts support this clonotype. The chain is built from TRBV20-1 and TRBJ1-5; 7 bases line up with TRBD1. The CDR3 length is 13 residues. With V trimmed by 3 bases and J by 2 bases, 1 base remained unmatched. The germline V gene encodes CDR1 DFQATT and CDR2 SNEGSKA (reference sequence). The CDR3 is CSARGQRNQPQHF. In nucleotides, the CDR3 is TGCAGTGCTAGGGGACAGCGCAATCAGCCCCAGCATTTT.

This clonotype turned up a few times. J is TRBJ1-4 and V is TRBV7-9; maybe TRBD1 (5 bases). Deletions cut 2 bases from V and 10 bases from J, with 5 bases between. CDR1 SEHNR and CDR2 FQNEAQ come from the germline V gene (reference sequence). The CDR3 covers 11 residues. The CDR3, as DNA: TGTGCCAGCAGCTTAACAGGAAAACTGTTTTTT. Its translation: CASSLTGKLFF.

This clonotype was detected ten times or more. For the CDR3, the DNA is TGTGCCAGCAGCCCGACAGGGGCGAAGGGAGGACAGCCCCAGCATTTT. Protein sequence: CASSPTGAKGGQPQHF. The chain carries TRBV12-3 or TRBV12-4 and TRBJ1-5, with 8 positions matching TRBD1. This CDR3 is 16 amino acids long. The junction had 14 bases not matched to a gene; V was cut back by 6 bases and J by 7 bases.

This clonotype was seen at least ten times. The CDR3 sequence: CSARDGSGSLNEQFF. CDR3 nucleotides: TGCAGTGCTAGAGATGGGAGTGGGTCTCTCAATGAGCAGTTCTTC. This chain uses TRBV20-1 with TRBJ2-1, with TRBD2 as a possible D gene (5 bases). The CDR3 loop spans 15 amino acids. V dropped 0 bases and J dropped 6 bases, with 15 bases sitting between them. Germline V gives CDR1 DFQATT, CDR2 SNEGSKA (reference sequence).

With respect to this clonotype: A much bigger clone sits one base away, suggesting this may be a read error. The rearrangement links TRBV4-1 to TRBJ2-5; no reliable D call. Germline V gives CDR1 MGHRA, CDR2 YSYEKL. V shed 4 bases and J shed 4 bases, with 7 bases lying between them. The CDR3 spans 12 residues. CDR3 DNA: TGCGCCAGCAGCCGAGTTACAGAGACCCAGTACTTC. It specifies CASSRVTETQYF.

This chain connects TRBV6-4 to TRBJ1-5; D is possibly TRBD1 (6 bases). CDR1 and CDR2 (germline): MRHNA, SNTAGT. The CDR3 length is 15 residues. The ends were cut back, 7 bases at V and 5 bases at J, with 18 bases in the middle. The CDR3 coding sequence is TGTGCCAGCACTACCCTGGGGGGCTTTTATCAGCCCCAGCATTTT. The encoded protein is CASTTLGGFYQPQHF.

J is TRBJ2-1 and V is TRBV4-3, with TRBD2 identical over 7 bases. V gave up 4 bases and J gave up 7 bases; unmatched junction bases: 10. Germline values: CDR1 LGHNA, CDR2 YSLEER. The CDR3 totals 15 residues. As DNA, the CDR3 is TGCGCCAGCAGCCCCAGAGCGGGGAGAGGGAATGAGCAGTTCTTC. Protein product: CASSPRAGRGNEQFF.